A selection of T cell receptor beta chains follows, all from one sample in a study of CD8 T cells in ankylosing spondylitis. TCRdb fed the 5' RACE reads into MiXCR, producing one record per CDR3 protein. The sample contains approximately 520,000 distinct CDR3 sequences, about 5.7% of which appear only once. Sequenced material: blood, either unsorted or a sorted T cell fraction (not recorded which). Source of these receptors: a male donor with ankylosing spondylitis. The CDR3 runs from the conserved cysteine through the conserved F or W. Each record gives: V gene, J gene, D gene, CDR3 length, clone size, CDR3 protein, CDR3 DNA. D genes are given only for firm matches. For some rows the clone size is stated as once, few or many, or as a class when expanded; others skip it.

v_gene: TRBV5-1; j_gene: TRBJ2-5; d_gene: NA; len: 14; abundance: many; CDR3aa: CASSLGSGHETQYF; CDR3nt: TGCGCCAGCAGCTTGGGATCAGGGCACGAGACCCAGTACTTC
v_gene: TRBV4-1; j_gene: TRBJ1-4; d_gene: NA; len: 13; abundance: many; CDR3aa: CASSPQVGEKLFF; CDR3nt: TGCGCCAGCAGCCCACAGGTGGGGGAAAAACTGTTTTTT
v_gene: TRBV7-9; j_gene: TRBJ2-4; d_gene: TRBD1; len: 16; abundance: many; CDR3aa: CASSLAGQGAKNIQYF; CDR3nt: TGTGCCAGCAGCTTAGCGGGACAGGGGGCCAAAAACATTCAGTACTTC
v_gene: TRBV5-1; j_gene: TRBJ2-5; d_gene: NA; len: 13; abundance: many; CDR3aa: CASSFDIQETQYF; CDR3nt: TGCGCCAGCAGCTTCGATATCCAAGAGACCCAGTACTTC
v_gene: TRBV4-3; j_gene: TRBJ1-2; d_gene: NA; len: 13; abundance: many; CDR3aa: CASSRGAGNGYTF; CDR3nt: TGCGCCAGCAGCCGTGGGGCAGGGAATGGCTACACCTTC
v_gene: TRBV7-9; j_gene: TRBJ2-1; d_gene: NA; len: 16; abundance: many; CDR3aa: CASSIRDLAPYNEQFF; CDR3nt: TGTGCCAGCAGCATACGAGACTTGGCGCCCTACAATGAGCAGTTCTTC
v_gene: TRBV6-6; j_gene: TRBJ2-3; d_gene: NA; len: 12; abundance: many; CDR3aa: CASSSRPDTQYF; CDR3nt: TGTGCCAGCAGTTCCCGTCCGGATACGCAGTATTTT
v_gene: TRBV27; j_gene: TRBJ2-1; d_gene: TRBD2; len: 14; abundance: few; CDR3aa: CACGLVGSYNEQFF; CDR3nt: TGTGCCTGCGGACTAGTCGGCTCCTACAATGAGCAGTTCTTC
v_gene: TRBV4-1; j_gene: TRBJ2-2; d_gene: TRBD1; len: 17; abundance: many; CDR3aa: CASSQVVGTENTGELFF; CDR3nt: TGCGCCAGCAGCCAAGTAGTTGGGACAGAGAACACCGGGGAGCTGTTTTTT
v_gene: TRBV18; j_gene: TRBJ2-1; d_gene: NA; len: 14; abundance: many; CDR3aa: CASSPNRGGNEQFF; CDR3nt: TGTGCCAGCTCACCCAACAGGGGAGGCAATGAGCAGTTCTTC
v_gene: TRBV7-2; j_gene: TRBJ2-1; d_gene: NA; len: 17; abundance: many; CDR3aa: CASSLFSRLDSYNEQFF; CDR3nt: TGTGCCAGCAGCCTCTTCAGTCGGCTAGACTCCTACAATGAGCAGTTCTTC
v_gene: TRBV12-3/TRBV12-4; j_gene: TRBJ2-7; d_gene: TRBD1; len: 14; abundance: many; CDR3aa: CASSLGQVSYEQYF; CDR3nt: TGTGCCAGCAGTCTAGGACAGGTTAGCTACGAGCAGTACTTC
v_gene: TRBV24-1; j_gene: TRBJ1-4; d_gene: TRBD1; len: 12; abundance: many; CDR3aa: CATTDRDEKLFF; CDR3nt: TGTGCCACCACCGACAGGGATGAAAAACTGTTTTTT
v_gene: TRBV9; j_gene: TRBJ1-4; d_gene: TRBD1; len: 15; abundance: many; CDR3aa: CASSPAGQRDEKLFF; CDR3nt: TGTGCCAGCAGCCCGGCGGGACAGAGGGACGAAAAACTGTTTTTT
v_gene: TRBV7-9; j_gene: TRBJ2-7; d_gene: TRBD2; len: 16; abundance: NA; CDR3aa: CACSLAPLAGAYEQYF; CDR3nt: TGTGCCTGCAGCTTAGCGCCTTTAGCGGGAGCCTACGAGCAGTACTTC
v_gene: TRBV4-2; j_gene: TRBJ2-3; d_gene: NA; len: 15; abundance: few; CDR3aa: CASSQELTSTDTQYF; CDR3nt: TGTGCCAGCAGCCAAGAGCTAACTAGCACAGATACGCAGTATTTT
v_gene: TRBV5-5; j_gene: TRBJ2-3; d_gene: NA; len: 15; abundance: NA; CDR3aa: CARGPGLHNTDTQYF; CDR3nt: TGTGCCAGGGGCCCCGGGCTACACAACACAGATACGCAGTATTTT
v_gene: TRBV7-2; j_gene: TRBJ2-5; d_gene: NA; len: 14; abundance: many; CDR3aa: CASSHGVVRETQYF; CDR3nt: TGTGCCAGCAGCCACGGAGTAGTACGAGAGACCCAGTACTTC
v_gene: TRBV5-1; j_gene: TRBJ1-2; d_gene: TRBD1; len: 13; abundance: many; CDR3aa: CASSPDRGDGYTF; CDR3nt: TGCGCCAGCAGCCCAGACAGGGGAGATGGCTACACCTTC
v_gene: TRBV15; j_gene: TRBJ2-2; d_gene: TRBD2; len: 17; abundance: many; CDR3aa: CATSRDRLAANTGELFF; CDR3nt: TGTGCCACCAGCAGAGACCGACTAGCGGCGAACACCGGGGAGCTGTTTTTT
v_gene: TRBV5-1; j_gene: TRBJ2-1; d_gene: TRBD2; len: 16; abundance: many; CDR3aa: CASSNPSGGAYNEQFF; CDR3nt: TGCGCCAGCAGCAATCCTAGCGGTGGGGCCTACAATGAGCAGTTCTTC
v_gene: TRBV5-1; j_gene: TRBJ2-1; d_gene: TRBD2; len: 16; abundance: NA; CDR3aa: CASSLVGTSENNEQFF; CDR3nt: TGCGCCAGCAGCTTGGTCGGGACTAGCGAAAACAATGAGCAGTTCTTC
v_gene: TRBV5-1; j_gene: TRBJ2-7; d_gene: NA; len: 14; abundance: NA; CDR3aa: CASSLEPSAREQYF; CDR3nt: TGCGCCAGCAGCTTGGAGCCATCCGCGAGGGAGCAGTACTTC